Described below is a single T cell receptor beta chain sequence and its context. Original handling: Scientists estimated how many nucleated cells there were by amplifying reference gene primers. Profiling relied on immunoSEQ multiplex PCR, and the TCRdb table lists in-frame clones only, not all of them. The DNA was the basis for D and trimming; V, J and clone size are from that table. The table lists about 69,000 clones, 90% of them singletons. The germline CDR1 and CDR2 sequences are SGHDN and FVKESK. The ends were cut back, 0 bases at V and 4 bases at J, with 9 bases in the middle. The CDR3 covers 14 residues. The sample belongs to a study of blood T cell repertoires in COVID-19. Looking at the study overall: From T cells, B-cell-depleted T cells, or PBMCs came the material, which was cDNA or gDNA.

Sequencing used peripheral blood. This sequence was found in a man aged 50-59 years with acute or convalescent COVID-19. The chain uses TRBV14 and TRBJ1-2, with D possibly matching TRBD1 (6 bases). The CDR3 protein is CASSQDNRAYGYTF. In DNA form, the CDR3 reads TGTGCCAGCAGCCAAGATAACAGGGCCTATGGCTACACCTTC.